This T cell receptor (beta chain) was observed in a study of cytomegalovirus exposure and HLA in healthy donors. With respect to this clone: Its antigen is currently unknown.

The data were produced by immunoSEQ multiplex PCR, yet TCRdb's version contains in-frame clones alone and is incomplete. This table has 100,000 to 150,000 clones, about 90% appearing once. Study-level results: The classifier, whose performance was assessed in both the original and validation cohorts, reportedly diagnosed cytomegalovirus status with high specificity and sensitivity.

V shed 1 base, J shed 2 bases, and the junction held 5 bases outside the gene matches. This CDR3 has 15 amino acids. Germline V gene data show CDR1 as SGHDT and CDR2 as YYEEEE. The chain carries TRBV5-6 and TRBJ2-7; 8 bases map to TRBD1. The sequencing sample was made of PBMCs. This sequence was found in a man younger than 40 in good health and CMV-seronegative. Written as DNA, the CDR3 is TGTGCCAGCAGCTTGATCGACAGGGGTACCTACGAGCAGTACTTC. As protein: CASSLIDRGTYEQYF.